This TCR beta chain was found in a study of shared clonotypes between healthy human individuals. General study points: Clonotype sharing among donors likely depends on sequencing depth.

Here immunoSEQ multiplex PCR was the method, and the copy in TCRdb shows in-frame clones only, minus some. The sample contains hundreds of thousands of clones, 73% of which appear only once. Notes on this clone: Its antigen is not known.

This CDR3 region has 13 residues. Trimming stripped 6 bases from V and 7 bases from J, with 15 bases between. Germline V gives CDR1 GTSNPN, CDR2 SVGIG (reference sequence). The TCR was taken from a woman in her 30s in good health. The chain joins TRBV30 to TRBJ2-2; a weak D match, TRBD1 (6 bases). Sequenced material: memory CD4+ T cells sorted from blood. Sample subset: CD45RA-negative fraction. DNA of the CDR3: TGTGCCTGCGTGCTGGGGGCGGGCGGGGAGCTGTTTTTT. Translation: CACVLGAGGELFF.